A single sample is the source of the 9 T cell receptor beta chains below, sequenced in a study of human T cells and chemical hapten exposure. Time point of the sample: healthy volunteer bleed at 2 weeks. Someone pulled total RNA out of unfractionated whole blood. TCRdb independently ran MiXCR on the RACE reads; one entry per CDR3 protein. The sample has roughly 130,000 distinct CDR3 sequences, approximately 8.3% seen once; the top ten hold about 2%. Sequenced sample: whole blood. All receptors derive from a male donor in good health. Some clones in this sample may be carry-over from other donors' samples.

In regard to this clonotype: A much larger clone lies a single base off, so this may be a read error. This chain connects TRBV9 to TRBJ2-1; TRBD2 agrees at 12 bases. The length of the CDR3 is 15 residues. CDR1 SGDLS and CDR2 YYNGEE come from the germline V gene. CDR3 region: CVSSVGTSGSNEQFF. The CDR3 DNA is TGTGTCAGCAGCGTAGGGACTAGCGGGTCGAATGAGCAGTTCTTC.

This clonotype has only a few counts. The V gene is TRBV4-1, the J gene TRBJ1-2, with TRBD1 matching 8 bases. The V segment lost 0 bases and the J segment 7 bases; nucleotides outside the gene matches: 4. Germline CDR1 MGHRA, CDR2 YSYEKL. The CDR3 is 14 residues long. CDR3: CASSQEDRDSGYTF. The CDR3 DNA is TGCGCCAGCAGCCAAGAGGACAGGGATAGTGGCTACACCTTC.

This clonotype was detected only a few times. The J gene is TRBJ2-1, the V gene TRBV11-3, with 14 bases that match TRBD2. The CDR3 covers 15 residues. The V and J ends lost 5 bases and 6 bases, in that order; junction bases with no gene match: 3. Germline V gives CDR1 SGHNT, CDR2 YENEEA. The CDR3 region is CASSETSGGVNEQFF. CDR3 sequence (DNA): TGTGCCAGCAGCGAGACTAGCGGGGGGGTCAATGAGCAGTTCTTC.

This chain uses TRBV5-1 with TRBJ2-3; TRBD1 aligns across 7 bases. V shed 3 bases, J shed 1 base, and the junction held 8 bases outside the gene matches. Per germline, CDR1 SGHRS and CDR2 YFSETQ. This CDR3 is built from 16 residues. As DNA, the CDR3 is TGCGCCAGCAGCTCGCAGGGGGTTGGGGGCACAGATACGCAGTATTTT. The encoded protein is CASSSQGVGGTDTQYF. Using reference TRBV5-1 and TRBJ2-3 for the parts outside the CDR3, the full variable domain is KAGVTQTPRYLIKTRGQQVTLSCSPISGHRSVSWYQQTPGQGLQFLFEYFSETQRNKGNFPGRFSGRQFSNSRSEMNVSTLELGDSALYLCASSSQGVGGTDTQYFGPGTRLTVL.

The CDR3 DNA is TGTGCCAGCAGACTACTAGCGGTAGGGTCCTACAATGAGCAGTTCTTC. Translating it yields CASRLLAVGSYNEQFF. The rearrangement links TRBV6-5 to TRBJ2-1; TRBD2 agrees at 8 bases. The CDR3 has 16 residues. J was trimmed by 1 base and V by 6 bases; bases with no gene match: 8. The germline CDR1 and CDR2 sequences are MNHEY and SVGAGI.

This clonotype was counted many times. CDR3 in DNA: TGTGCCAGCAGCGCTGGACCGGTGCGGGGCTACACCTTC. It encodes CASSAGPVRGYTF. J is TRBJ1-2 and V is TRBV11-2, with no clear D. This CDR3 is 13 amino acids long. Germline lookup yields CDR1 SGHAT and CDR2 FQNNGV. V was pared by 5 bases and J by 8 bases, with 15 bases between.

The chain uses TRBV4-3 and TRBJ2-6; 8 bases map to TRBD1. The V gene end was trimmed by 5 bases and the J gene end by 2 bases; junction bases not matched to a gene: 11. The CDR3 covers 18 residues. Germline V CDR1 and CDR2: LGHNA, YSLEER. CDR3 amino acids: CASSKVQGARAGANVLTF. The CDR3 nucleotides are TGCGCCAGCAGCAAAGTCCAGGGGGCCAGGGCTGGGGCCAACGTCCTGACTTTC.

Ten or more counts support this clonotype. V gene TRBV18 combines with J gene TRBJ2-3; D is possibly TRBD1 or TRBD2 (5 bases each). Germline V gene lookup returns CDR1 KGHSH and CDR2 LQKENI. V was clipped by 0 bases and J by 4 bases, with 11 bases between them. The CDR3 sequence is 15 residues long. The CDR3 spells CASSPPGVGADTQYF. The CDR3 region has the DNA TGTGCCAGCTCACCACCGGGGGTTGGCGCAGATACGCAGTATTTT.

This clonotype has ten or more counts. The chain joins TRBV6-5 to TRBJ2-1; TRBD2 might be the D (5 bases). This CDR3 has 11 amino acids. The germline V gene has CDR1 MNHEY and CDR2 SVGAGI. The V gene lost 2 bases and the J gene lost 9 bases, with 5 bases spanning the gap. The CDR3: CASSYRGEQFF. The CDR3 DNA sequence: TGTGCCAGCAGTTACCGGGGTGAGCAGTTCTTC.